A single sample gave rise to the 22 T cell receptor beta chains below, sequenced in a study of blood T cells in healthy people across ages. A J-beta primer mix and a sample-barcoded 5' primer were used in a second PCR of roughly 6 to 11 cycles. Each CDR3 protein gets one entry after TCRdb re-called the 5' RACE reads with MiXCR. This repertoire shows approximately 1.5 million distinct CDR3 sequences, roughly 30% found once; its top ten account for roughly 12%. Sequencing used blood. Receptors originate from a woman between 25 and 40 years old in good health.

This clonotype has only a few counts. In DNA, the CDR3 is TGTGCCAGCAGCGCAGTGTTCGGGGGGCCCGGGGAGCTGTTTTTT. Encoded protein: CASSAVFGGPGELFF. The V and J genes are TRBV9 and TRBJ2-2, with D maybe TRBD2 (7 bases). This CDR3 comprises 15 residues. Trimming removed 3 bases at V and 6 bases at J, with 15 bases between. Germline V gives CDR1 SGDLS, CDR2 YYNGEE.

Regarding this clonotype: A much larger clonotype is one base distant, so this may be a read error. The chain employs TRBV7-2 and TRBJ1-2; D perhaps matches TRBD1 (5 bases). The ends were cut back, 0 bases at V and 13 bases at J, with 15 bases in the middle. Germline-derived CDR1 and CDR2 are SGHTA and FQGNSA. The CDR3 covers 13 residues. The CDR3 region has the DNA TGTGCCAGCAGCTTAGCCAGGGTCGGGAGCTGCACCTTC. Its protein is CASSLARVGSCTF.

The chain employs TRBV28 and TRBJ1-5; 11 nucleotides match TRBD1. Trimming at V came to 6 bases and at J to 7 bases, leaving 5 bases not matched to a gene. The length of the CDR3 is 14 residues. Germline V gene lookup returns CDR1 MDHEN and CDR2 SYDVKM. Here the CDR3 reads CASRWGQGGQPQHF. The DNA for the CDR3 is TGTGCCAGCAGATGGGGACAGGGGGGACAGCCCCAGCATTTT.

This chain connects TRBV3-1 to TRBJ2-3; 11 bases fit TRBD2. From germline, CDR1 is LGHDT and CDR2 YNNKEL (reference sequence). The V gene end was trimmed by 4 bases and the J gene end by 7 bases; junction bases not matched to a gene: 7. The CDR3 runs to 15 residues. This CDR3 reads CASSLLAGEINTQYF. Written as DNA, the CDR3 is TGTGCCAGCAGCCTACTAGCGGGGGAAATAAATACGCAGTATTTT.

In its sample, this clonotype was seen a few times. The chain couples TRBV10-2 to TRBJ2-3, with D hard to call. Germline V gene data show CDR1 as WSHSY and CDR2 as SAAADI. The length of the CDR3 is 16 residues. V shed 4 bases and J shed 0 bases, with 14 bases lying between them. The CDR3, as DNA: TGCGCCAGCAGTGTATCGGTGACTGGGAGCACAGATACGCAGTATTTT. Translation gives CASSVSVTGSTDTQYF.

CDR3 protein: CASCLSGVPETQYF. For the CDR3, the DNA is TGTGCCAGCTGCCTTTCTGGGGTCCCGGAGACCCAGTACTTC. J is TRBJ2-7 and V is TRBV6-1; D unresolved. The J call may be incorrect, as the DNA end agrees better with TRBJ2-5. The CDR3 is 14 amino acids. The germline V gene has CDR1 MNHNS and CDR2 SASEGT.

Remarks on this clonotype: Its ends do not fully match the called genes, so a read error is possible. The rearrangement joins TRBV6-1 to TRBJ2-1, with 7 nucleotides matching TRBD2. CDR3 length: 15 residues. CDR1 and CDR2 (germline): MNHNS, SASEGT. The CDR3 loop reads CVSRITGGLDNEQFF. The DNA for the CDR3 is TGTGTCAGCAGGATCACGGGGGGTCTCGACAATGAGCAGTTCTTC.

This chain joins TRBV27 and TRBJ2-1, with 12 bases lining up with TRBD2. Looked up from germline, CDR1 is MNHEY and CDR2 is SMNVEV (reference sequence). V lost 5 bases and J lost 8; bases outside the gene matches: 7. The CDR3 loop spans 15 amino acids. The DNA for the CDR3 is TGTGCCAGCAGTGCCGGGACTAGCGGGCTAGATGAGCAGTTCTTC. Translation: CASSAGTSGLDEQFF.

The V gene is TRBV20-1, the J gene TRBJ1-4, with 8 bases identical to TRBD1. After removal of 5 bases from V and 0 bases from J, the junction contained 11 bases not matched to a gene. Germline V CDR1 and CDR2: DFQATT, SNEGSKA (reference sequence). This CDR3 has 17 residues. Written as DNA, the CDR3 is TGCAGTGCTGTCGGAACAGGGGGTCCTGCAACTAATGAAAAACTGTTTTTT. Amino acids: CSAVGTGGPATNEKLFF.

This clonotype appeared many times. The chain is built from TRBV7-2 and TRBJ2-5; 11 bases line up with TRBD2. The CDR3 totals 13 residues. CDR1 and CDR2 (germline): SGHTA, FQGNSA. V trimming: 8 bases; J trimming: 1 base; junction bases outside the gene matches: 0. CDR3 in amino acids: CASGLAGQETQYF. CDR3 coding DNA: TGTGCCAGCGGACTAGCGGGCCAAGAGACCCAGTACTTC.

In DNA form, the CDR3 reads TGTGCCAGCAAGGGACTAGCGGAGTCCCTCGAGCAGTACTTC. This encodes CASKGLAESLEQYF. The chain recombines TRBV2 with TRBJ2-7; the match to TRBD2 covers 11 bases. J was trimmed by 6 bases and V by 7 bases; bases with no gene match: 8. CDR3 size: 14 residues. CDR1 and CDR2 from the germline V gene are SNHLY and FYNNEI.

The gene calls are TRBV28 and TRBJ2-1, with 10 bases aligning to TRBD2. Trimming at V came to 6 bases and at J to 7 bases, leaving 12 bases not matched to a gene. Germline values: CDR1 MDHEN, CDR2 SYDVKM. The CDR3 totals 16 residues. The CDR3 sequence is CASSHSSGTSENEQFF. The CDR3 DNA reads TGTGCCAGCAGCCACTCATCCGGGACTAGCGAAAATGAGCAGTTCTTC. Full variable domain (remainder filled in from reference TRBV28 and TRBJ2-1): DVKVTQSSRYLVKRTGEKVFLECVQDMDHENMFWYRQDPGLGLRLIYFSYDVKMKEKGDIPEGYSVSREKKERFSLILESASTNQTSMYLCASSHSSGTSENEQFFGPGTRLTVL.

The chain employs TRBV30 and TRBJ1-2; the D gene is possibly TRBD1 (5 bases). The CDR3 is 12 residues long. Trimming left V 4 bases short and J 4 bases short, with 10 bases between. Germline CDR1 and CDR2: GTSNPN and SVGIG (reference sequence). In DNA form, the CDR3 reads TGTGCCTGGAATAGGGGAATCTATGGCTACACCTTC. Translation gives CAWNRGIYGYTF.

The rearrangement joins TRBV24-1 to TRBJ2-1; 8 bases match TRBD1. CDR3 size: 16 residues. Trimming cost V 3 bases and J 3 bases; bases outside gene matches: 6. Germline lookup yields CDR1 KGHDR and CDR2 SFDVKD. CDR3 coding DNA: TGTGCCACCAGTGATAATGGACAGGGCGGCTACAATGAGCAGTTCTTC. It is translated as CATSDNGQGGYNEQFF.

The rearrangement links TRBV28 to TRBJ2-3; possible D gene TRBD2, 5 bases. V was clipped by 8 bases and J by 1 base, with 10 bases between them. CDR3 length: 13 amino acids. Germline CDR1 and CDR2: MDHEN and SYDVKM. CDR3: CASYGSRTDTQYF. CDR3 nucleotide sequence: TGTGCCAGCTATGGGAGCCGCACAGATACGCAGTATTTT.

This clonotype was counted between two and nine times. This chain links TRBV4-2 with TRBJ2-3; D might be TRBD1 or TRBD2, each matching 5 bases. CDR1 and CDR2 (germline): LGHNA, YNFKEQ. The CDR3 is 17 residues long. V was clipped by 0 bases and J by 2 bases, with 15 bases between them. The CDR3 DNA follows: TGTGCCAGCAGCCAAGAGGGGGAATGGGGCCTCACAGATACGCAGTATTTT. This gives the protein CASSQEGEWGLTDTQYF.

This clonotype has just a few counts. The V call is TRBV15, the J call TRBJ1-2; D might be TRBD1 (5 bases). Trimming removed 0 bases from V and 3 bases from J, with 17 bases in between. The CDR3 is made up of 17 amino acids. Looked up from germline, CDR1 is LNHNV and CDR2 is YYDKDF (reference sequence). CDR3 sequence: CATSRDGTEAFYYGYTF. The CDR3 DNA sequence: TGTGCCACCAGCAGAGACGGGACGGAGGCCTTCTACTATGGCTACACCTTC.

This clonotype was detected only once. The chain couples TRBV2 to TRBJ2-1, with 8 bases fitting TRBD2. CDR3 length: 17 amino acids. J gave up 0 bases and V 4 bases, and 8 bases lay outside the gene matches. Germline V lookup: CDR1 SNHLY, CDR2 FYNNEI. The CDR3 DNA reads as TGTGCCAGCAGTGCCATCTCAAGCGGGAGCTCCTACAATGAGCAGTTCTTC. It codes for CASSAISSGSSYNEQFF.

The CDR3 protein is CATSPGLGGTDTQYF. CDR3 bases: TGTGCCACCTCTCCAGGGCTTGGGGGCACAGATACGCAGTATTTT. The rearrangement links TRBV24-1 to TRBJ2-3; a possible D gene is TRBD1 (5 bases). Germline-derived CDR1 and CDR2 are KGHDR and SFDVKD. V was pared by 9 bases and J by 1 base, with 16 bases between. The CDR3 is made up of 15 amino acids.

The chain combines TRBV20-1 with TRBJ2-6, with D perhaps given as TRBD1 or TRBD2 (5 bases each). Deletions cut 1 base from V and 2 bases from J, with 15 bases between. Germline assignment: CDR1 DFQATT and CDR2 SNEGSKA (reference sequence). This CDR3 is 17 amino acids long. The CDR3 sequence: CSARGGRGQAGANVLTF. CDR3 in DNA: TGCAGTGCTAGAGGGGGCCGGGGTCAAGCTGGGGCCAACGTCCTGACTTTC.

The rearrangement links TRBV5-6 to TRBJ1-2; TRBD1 matches 7 bases. With V trimmed by 4 bases and J by 1 base, 7 bases remained unmatched. The CDR3 extends over 15 amino acids. Germline V lookup: CDR1 SGHDT, CDR2 YYEEEE. The CDR3 DNA reads as TGTGCCAGCAGCAAAAGGGGGCACCATAACTATGGCTACACCTTC. It translates to CASSKRGHHNYGYTF.

A few counts support this clonotype. V is TRBV7-9 and J is TRBJ2-7, with no clear D. The CDR3 extends over 12 amino acids. Trimming cost V 5 bases and J 7 bases, with 12 bases left between them. The germline gives CDR1 SEHNR, CDR2 FQNEAQ (reference sequence). CDR3 sequence (DNA): TGTGCCAGCAGCCGGACCTCGCGAGAGCAGTACTTC. As protein: CASSRTSREQYF.